This T cell receptor (beta chain) was identified in a study of cytomegalovirus exposure and HLA in healthy donors. Notes on this clone: The antigen is undetermined.

Overall study findings and caveats: HLA restriction was apparent for most CMV-associated TCR beta chains in a later analysis. Common viral pathogens seemed to be connected with several of the most significant clusters, according to a later analysis. Presence/absence analyses assumed roughly uniform sequencing depth across donors, which may not hold.

PCR involved 60 Vbeta and 13 Jbeta primers. Data came from immunoSEQ multiplex PCR; TCRdb stores just in-frame clones and leaves some out. The data show approximately 85,000 clones, roughly 80% seen once. The clonotype was recovered from a woman aged 50 to 60 in good health and CMV-seropositive. The sequenced sample was PBMCs.

The CDR3 reads CASSPGENWSLYGYTF. CDR3 coding DNA: TGTGCCAGCAGCCCGGGAGAAAATTGGTCCCTCTATGGCTACACCTTC. The chain employs TRBV14 and TRBJ1-2; D unresolved. Trimming removed 4 bases from V and 4 bases from J, with 19 bases in between. The germline V gene has CDR1 SGHDN and CDR2 FVKESK. CDR3 length: 16 residues.